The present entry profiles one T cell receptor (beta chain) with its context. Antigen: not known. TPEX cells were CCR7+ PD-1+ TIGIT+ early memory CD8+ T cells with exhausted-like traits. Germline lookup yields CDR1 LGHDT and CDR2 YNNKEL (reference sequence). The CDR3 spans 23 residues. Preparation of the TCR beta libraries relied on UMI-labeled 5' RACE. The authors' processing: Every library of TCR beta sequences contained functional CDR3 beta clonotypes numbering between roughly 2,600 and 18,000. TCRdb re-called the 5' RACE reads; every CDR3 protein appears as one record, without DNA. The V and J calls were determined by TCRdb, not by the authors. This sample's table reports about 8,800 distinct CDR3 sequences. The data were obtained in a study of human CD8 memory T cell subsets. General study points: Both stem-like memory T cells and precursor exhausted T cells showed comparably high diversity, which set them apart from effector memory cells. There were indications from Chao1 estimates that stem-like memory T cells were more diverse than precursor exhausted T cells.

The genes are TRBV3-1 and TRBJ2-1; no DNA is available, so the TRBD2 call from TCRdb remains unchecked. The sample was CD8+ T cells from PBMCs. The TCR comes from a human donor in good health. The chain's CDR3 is CASSQVSSRLAGGTGSSYNEQFF.